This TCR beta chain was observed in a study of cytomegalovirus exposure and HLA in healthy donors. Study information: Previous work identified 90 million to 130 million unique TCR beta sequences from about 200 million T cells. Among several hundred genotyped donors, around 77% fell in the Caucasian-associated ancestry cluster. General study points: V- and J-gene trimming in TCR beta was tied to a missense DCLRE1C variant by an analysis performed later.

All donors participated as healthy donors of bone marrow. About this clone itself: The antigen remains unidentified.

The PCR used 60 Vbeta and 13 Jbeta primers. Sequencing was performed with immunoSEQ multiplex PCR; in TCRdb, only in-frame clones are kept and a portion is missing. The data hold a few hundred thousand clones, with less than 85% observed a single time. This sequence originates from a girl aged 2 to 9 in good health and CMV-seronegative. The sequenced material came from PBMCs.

The DNA of the CDR3 is TGCGCCAGCAGCCCACAGGGGGCCATCTATGGCTACACCTTC. Amino acid sequence: CASSPQGAIYGYTF. The chain uses TRBV5-1 and TRBJ1-2, with 9 bases that match TRBD1. This CDR3 comprises 14 residues. After removal of 4 bases from V and 4 bases from J, the junction contained 5 bases not matched to a gene. Looked up from germline, CDR1 is SGHRS and CDR2 is YFSETQ.